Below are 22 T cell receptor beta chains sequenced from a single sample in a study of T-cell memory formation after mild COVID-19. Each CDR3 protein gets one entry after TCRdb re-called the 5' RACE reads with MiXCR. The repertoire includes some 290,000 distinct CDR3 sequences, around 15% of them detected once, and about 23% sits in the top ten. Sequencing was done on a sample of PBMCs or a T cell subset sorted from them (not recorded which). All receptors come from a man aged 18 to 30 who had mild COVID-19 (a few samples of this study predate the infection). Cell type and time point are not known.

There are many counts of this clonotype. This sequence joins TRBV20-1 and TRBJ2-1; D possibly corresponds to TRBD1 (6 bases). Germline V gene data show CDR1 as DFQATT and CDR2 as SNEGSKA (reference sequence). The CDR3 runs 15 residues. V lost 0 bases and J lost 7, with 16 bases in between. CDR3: CSARDPSGADNEQFF. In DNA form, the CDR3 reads TGCAGTGCTAGAGATCCTTCAGGGGCGGATAATGAGCAGTTCTTC.

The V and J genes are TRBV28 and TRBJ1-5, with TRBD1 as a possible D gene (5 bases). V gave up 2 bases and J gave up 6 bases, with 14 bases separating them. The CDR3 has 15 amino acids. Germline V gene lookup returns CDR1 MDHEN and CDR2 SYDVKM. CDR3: CASSLGRDGFQPQHF. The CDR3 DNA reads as TGTGCCAGCAGTTTAGGCAGGGACGGTTTTCAGCCCCAGCATTTT.

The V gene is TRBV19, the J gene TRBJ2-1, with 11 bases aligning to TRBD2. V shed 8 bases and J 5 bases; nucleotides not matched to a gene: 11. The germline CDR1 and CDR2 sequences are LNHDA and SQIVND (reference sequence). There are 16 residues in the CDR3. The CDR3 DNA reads TGTGCCAGTTCTTTAGCGGGGGGGCCGATTAACAATGAGCAGTTCTTC. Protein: CASSLAGGPINNEQFF.

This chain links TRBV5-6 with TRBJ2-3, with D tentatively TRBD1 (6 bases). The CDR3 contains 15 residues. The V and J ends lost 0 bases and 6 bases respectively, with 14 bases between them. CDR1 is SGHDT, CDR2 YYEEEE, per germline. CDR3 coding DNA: TGTGCCAGCAGCTTGGTGGGGGCGCACGGGGATACGCAGTATTTT. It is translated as CASSLVGAHGDTQYF.

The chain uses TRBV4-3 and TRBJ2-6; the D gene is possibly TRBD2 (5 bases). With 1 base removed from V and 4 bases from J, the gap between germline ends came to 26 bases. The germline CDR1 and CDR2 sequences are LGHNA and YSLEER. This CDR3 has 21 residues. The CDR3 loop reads CASSQVGWGETTFDGANVLTF. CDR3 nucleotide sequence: TGCGCCAGCAGCCAAGTAGGTTGGGGAGAGACAACCTTCGACGGGGCCAACGTCCTGACTTTC.

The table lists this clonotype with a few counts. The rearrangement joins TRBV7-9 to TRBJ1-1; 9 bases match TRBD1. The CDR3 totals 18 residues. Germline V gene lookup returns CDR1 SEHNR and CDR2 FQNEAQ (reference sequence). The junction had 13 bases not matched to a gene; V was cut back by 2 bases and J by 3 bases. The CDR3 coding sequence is TGTGCCAGCAGCTTACCACACCATAAACAGGGGGCCTACACTGAAGCTTTCTTT. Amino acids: CASSLPHHKQGAYTEAFF.

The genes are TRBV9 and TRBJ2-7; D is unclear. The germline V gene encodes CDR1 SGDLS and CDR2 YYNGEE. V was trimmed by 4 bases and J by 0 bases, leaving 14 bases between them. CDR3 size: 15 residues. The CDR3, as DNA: TGTGCCAGCAGCCCCCGGCAGGCGAGCTCCTACGAGCAGTACTTC. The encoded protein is CASSPRQASSYEQYF. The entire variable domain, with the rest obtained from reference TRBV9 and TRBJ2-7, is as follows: DSGVTQTPKHLITATGQRVTLRCSPRSGDLSVYWYQQSLDQGLQFLIQYYNGEERAKGNILERFSAQQFPDLHSELNLSSLELGDSALYFCASSPRQASSYEQYFGPGTRLTVT.

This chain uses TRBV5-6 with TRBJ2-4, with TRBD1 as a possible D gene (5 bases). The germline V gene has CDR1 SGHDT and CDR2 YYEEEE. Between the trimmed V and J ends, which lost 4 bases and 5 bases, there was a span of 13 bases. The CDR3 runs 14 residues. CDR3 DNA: TGTGCCAGCAGCCCGATTACAGGAGAAAACATTCAGTACTTC. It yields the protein CASSPITGENIQYF.

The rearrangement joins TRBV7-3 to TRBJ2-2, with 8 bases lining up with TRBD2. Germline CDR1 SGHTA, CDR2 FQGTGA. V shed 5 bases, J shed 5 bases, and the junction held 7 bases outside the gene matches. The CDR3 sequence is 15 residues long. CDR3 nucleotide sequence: TGTGCCAGCAGCAGCGCGGGGGGTAGGACCGGGGAGCTGTTTTTT. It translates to CASSSAGGRTGELFF.

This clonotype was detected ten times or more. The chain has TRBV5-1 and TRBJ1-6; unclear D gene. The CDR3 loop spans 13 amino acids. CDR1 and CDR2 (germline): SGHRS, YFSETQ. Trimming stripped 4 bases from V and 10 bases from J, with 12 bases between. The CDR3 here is CASSNSPESPLHF. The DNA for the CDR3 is TGCGCCAGCAGCAACTCCCCGGAGTCACCCCTCCACTTT.

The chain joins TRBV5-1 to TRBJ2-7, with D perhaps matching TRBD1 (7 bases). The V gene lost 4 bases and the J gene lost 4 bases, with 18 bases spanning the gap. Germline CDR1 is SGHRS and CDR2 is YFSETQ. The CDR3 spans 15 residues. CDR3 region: CASSPRSAGGYEQYF. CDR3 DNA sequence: TGCGCCAGCAGCCCACGCTCTGCAGGGGGGTACGAGCAGTACTTC.

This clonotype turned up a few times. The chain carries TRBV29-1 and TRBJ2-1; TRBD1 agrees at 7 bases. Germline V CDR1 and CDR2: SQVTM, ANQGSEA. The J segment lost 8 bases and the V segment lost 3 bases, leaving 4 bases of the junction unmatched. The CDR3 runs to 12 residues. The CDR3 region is CSVDEGADEQFF. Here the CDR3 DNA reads TGCAGCGTTGATGAGGGGGCGGATGAGCAGTTCTTC.

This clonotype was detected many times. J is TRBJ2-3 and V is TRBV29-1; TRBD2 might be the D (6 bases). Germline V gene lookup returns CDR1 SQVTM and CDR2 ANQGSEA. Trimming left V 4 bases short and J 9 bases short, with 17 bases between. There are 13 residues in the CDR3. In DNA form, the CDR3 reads TGCAGCGTTGGGCGGGGCCTCGGGTCGACGCAGTATTTT. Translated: CSVGRGLGSTQYF.

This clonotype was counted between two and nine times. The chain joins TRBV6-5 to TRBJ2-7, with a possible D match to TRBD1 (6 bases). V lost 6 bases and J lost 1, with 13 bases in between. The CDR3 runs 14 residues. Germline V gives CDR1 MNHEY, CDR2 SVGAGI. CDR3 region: CASRSRDTSYEQYF. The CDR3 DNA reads TGTGCCAGCAGGAGCCGGGACACTTCCTACGAGCAGTACTTC.

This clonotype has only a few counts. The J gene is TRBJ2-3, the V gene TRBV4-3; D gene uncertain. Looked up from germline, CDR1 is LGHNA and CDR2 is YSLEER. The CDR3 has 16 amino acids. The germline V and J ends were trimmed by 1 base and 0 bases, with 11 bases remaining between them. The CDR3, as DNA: TGCGCCAGCAGCCAAGCCCTCAACCCTAGCACAGATACGCAGTATTTT. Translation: CASSQALNPSTDTQYF.

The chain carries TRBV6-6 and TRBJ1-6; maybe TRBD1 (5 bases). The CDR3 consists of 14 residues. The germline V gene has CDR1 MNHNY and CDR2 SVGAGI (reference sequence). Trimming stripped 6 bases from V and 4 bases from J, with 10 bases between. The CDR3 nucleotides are TGTGCCAGCAGCCTCGACAGTTATAATTCACCCCTCCACTTT. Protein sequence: CASSLDSYNSPLHF.

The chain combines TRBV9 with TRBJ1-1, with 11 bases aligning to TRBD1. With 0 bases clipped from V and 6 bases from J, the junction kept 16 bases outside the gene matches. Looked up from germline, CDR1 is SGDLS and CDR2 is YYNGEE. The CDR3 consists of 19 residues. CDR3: CASSVDWYWTGGEGAEAFF. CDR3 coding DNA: TGTGCCAGCAGCGTAGATTGGTATTGGACAGGGGGCGAGGGGGCTGAAGCTTTCTTT.

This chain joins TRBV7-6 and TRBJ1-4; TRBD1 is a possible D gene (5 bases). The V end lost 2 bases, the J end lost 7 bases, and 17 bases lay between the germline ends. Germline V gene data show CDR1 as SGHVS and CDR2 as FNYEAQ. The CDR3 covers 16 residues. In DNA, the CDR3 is TGTGCCAGCAGCTTACGGACACTAGGGTTATCTGAAAAACTGTTTTTT. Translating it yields CASSLRTLGLSEKLFF.

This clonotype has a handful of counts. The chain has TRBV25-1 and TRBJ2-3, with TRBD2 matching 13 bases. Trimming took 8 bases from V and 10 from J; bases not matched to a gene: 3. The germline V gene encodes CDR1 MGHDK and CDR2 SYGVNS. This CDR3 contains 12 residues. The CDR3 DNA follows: TGTGCCAGCGGGGGGACTAGCGGGGCGCAGTATTTT. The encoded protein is CASGGTSGAQYF.

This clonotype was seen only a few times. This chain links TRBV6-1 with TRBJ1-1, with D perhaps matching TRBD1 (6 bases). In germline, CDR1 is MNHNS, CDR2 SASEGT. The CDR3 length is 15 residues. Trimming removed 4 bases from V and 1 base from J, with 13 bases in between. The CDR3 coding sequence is TGTGCCAGCAGTGCTTCACAGGGCGAGAACACTGAAGCTTTCTTT. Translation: CASSASQGENTEAFF.

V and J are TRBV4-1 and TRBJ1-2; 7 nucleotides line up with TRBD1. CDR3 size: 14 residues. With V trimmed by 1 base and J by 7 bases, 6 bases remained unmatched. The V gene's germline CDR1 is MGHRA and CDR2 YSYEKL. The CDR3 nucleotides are TGCGCCAGCAGCCAAGCTGACAGGGACTCTGGCTACACCTTC. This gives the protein CASSQADRDSGYTF.

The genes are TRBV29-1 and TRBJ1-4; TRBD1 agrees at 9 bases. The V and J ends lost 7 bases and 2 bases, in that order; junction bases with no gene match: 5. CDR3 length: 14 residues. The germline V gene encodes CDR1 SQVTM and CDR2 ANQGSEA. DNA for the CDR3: TGCAGCGCCGTAGACAGGGGGACTAATGAAAAACTGTTTTTT. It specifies CSAVDRGTNEKLFF.